This T cell receptor beta chain was captured by sequencing in a study of blood T cell repertoires in COVID-19. One Seattle source followed patients from active infection through their disease course. Here immunoSEQ multiplex PCR was the method, and the copy in TCRdb shows in-frame clones only, minus some. The sample includes approximately 170,000 clones, around four fifths of them seen just once. Germline V CDR1 and CDR2: SNHLY, FYNNEI. The ends lost 7 bases at V and 0 bases at J; junction bases unmatched: 4. The CDR3 runs 15 residues. This TCR was recovered from a woman aged 70-85 years with COVID-19, enrolled during active disease. The chain carries TRBV2 and TRBJ2-2; 8 nucleotides align to TRBD1. Sequencing was done on a sample of peripheral blood. The DNA of the CDR3 is TGTGCCAGCAATTCGGACAGGGCGAACACCGGGGAGCTGTTTTTT. It specifies CASNSDRANTGELFF.